This T cell receptor beta chain was identified during a study of blood T cell repertoires in COVID-19. Profiling relied on immunoSEQ multiplex PCR, and the TCRdb table lists in-frame clones only, not all of them. Among about 210,000 clones listed, around 87% were seen once. Germline trimming cut 2 bases from V and 6 bases from J; bases unmatched to any gene: 8. The V gene's germline CDR1 is SGHKS and CDR2 YYEKEE (reference sequence). This CDR3 has 15 residues. Sequenced material: peripheral blood. The gene calls are TRBV5-5 and TRBJ2-3; 8 bases are a match to TRBD1. This receptor was taken from a man in his fifties or sixties with acute or convalescent COVID-19. The CDR3 reads CASSLQGVGADTQYF. The CDR3 bases are TGTGCCAGCAGCTTACAGGGGGTCGGGGCGGATACGCAGTATTTT.